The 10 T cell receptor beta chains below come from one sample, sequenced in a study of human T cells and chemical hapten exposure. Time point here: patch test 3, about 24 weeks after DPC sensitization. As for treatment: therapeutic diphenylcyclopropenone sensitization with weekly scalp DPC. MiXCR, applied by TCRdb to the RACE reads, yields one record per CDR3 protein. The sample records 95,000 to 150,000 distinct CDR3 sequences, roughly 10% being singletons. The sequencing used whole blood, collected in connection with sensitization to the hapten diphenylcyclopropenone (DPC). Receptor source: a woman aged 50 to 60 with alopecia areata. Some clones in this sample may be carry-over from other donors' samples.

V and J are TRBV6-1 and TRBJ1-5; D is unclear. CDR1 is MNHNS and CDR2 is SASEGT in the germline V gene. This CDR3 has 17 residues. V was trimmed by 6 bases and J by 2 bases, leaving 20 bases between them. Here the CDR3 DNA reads TGTGCCAGCAGACACTACACTATGAGGAGTGGCAATCAGCCCCAGCATTTT. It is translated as CASRHYTMRSGNQPQHF.

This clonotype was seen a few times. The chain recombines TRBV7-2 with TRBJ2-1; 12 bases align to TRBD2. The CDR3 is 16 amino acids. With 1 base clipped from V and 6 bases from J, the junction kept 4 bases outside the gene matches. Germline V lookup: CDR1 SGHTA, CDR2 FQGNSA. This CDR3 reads CASSLVLAGGRNEQFF. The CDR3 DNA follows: TGTGCCAGCAGCTTAGTACTAGCGGGAGGTCGCAATGAGCAGTTCTTC.

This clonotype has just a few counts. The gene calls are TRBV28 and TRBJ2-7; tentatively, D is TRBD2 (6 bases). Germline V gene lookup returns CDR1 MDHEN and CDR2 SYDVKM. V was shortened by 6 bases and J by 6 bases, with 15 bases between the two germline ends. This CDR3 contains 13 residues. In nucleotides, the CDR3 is TGTGCCAGCAGGGACCCCGGAGGGTCCGAGCAGTACTTC. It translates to CASRDPGGSEQYF.

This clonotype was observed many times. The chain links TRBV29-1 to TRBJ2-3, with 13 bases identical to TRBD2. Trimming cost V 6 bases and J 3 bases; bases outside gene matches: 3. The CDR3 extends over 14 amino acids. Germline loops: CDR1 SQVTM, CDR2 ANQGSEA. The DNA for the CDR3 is TGCAGCGTGGTGGGACTAGCGGGGACAGATACGCAGTATTTT. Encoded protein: CSVVGLAGTDTQYF.

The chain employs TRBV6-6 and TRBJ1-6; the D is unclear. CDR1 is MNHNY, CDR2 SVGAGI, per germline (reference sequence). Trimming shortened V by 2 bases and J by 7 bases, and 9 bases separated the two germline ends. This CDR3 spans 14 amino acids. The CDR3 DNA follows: TGTGCCAGCAGTTACAAGGATGTCAATTCACCCCTCCACTTT. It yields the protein CASSYKDVNSPLHF.

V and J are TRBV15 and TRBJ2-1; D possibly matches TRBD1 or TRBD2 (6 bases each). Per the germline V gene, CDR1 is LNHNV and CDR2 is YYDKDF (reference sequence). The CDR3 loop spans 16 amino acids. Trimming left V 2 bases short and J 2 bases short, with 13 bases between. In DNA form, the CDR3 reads TGTGCCACCAGCAGAAGGGGGGACCGCACCTACAATGAGCAGTTCTTC. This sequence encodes CATSRRGDRTYNEQFF.

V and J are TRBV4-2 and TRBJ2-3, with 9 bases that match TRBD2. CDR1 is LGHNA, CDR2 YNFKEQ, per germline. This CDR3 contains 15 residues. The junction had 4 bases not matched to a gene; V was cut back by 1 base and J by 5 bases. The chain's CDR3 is CASSQVAGDGDTQYF. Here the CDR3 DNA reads TGTGCCAGCAGCCAAGTAGCGGGAGATGGAGATACGCAGTATTTT.

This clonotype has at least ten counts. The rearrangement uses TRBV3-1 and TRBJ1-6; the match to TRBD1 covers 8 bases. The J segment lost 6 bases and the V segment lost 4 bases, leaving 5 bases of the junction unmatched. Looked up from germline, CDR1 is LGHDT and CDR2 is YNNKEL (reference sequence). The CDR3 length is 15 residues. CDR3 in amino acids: CASSPGQGSNSPLHF. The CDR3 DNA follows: TGTGCCAGCAGCCCTGGACAGGGAAGTAATTCACCCCTCCACTTT.

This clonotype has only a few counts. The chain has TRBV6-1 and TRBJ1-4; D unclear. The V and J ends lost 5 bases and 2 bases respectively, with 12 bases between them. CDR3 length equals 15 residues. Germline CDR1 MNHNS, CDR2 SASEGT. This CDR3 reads CASSTVFLTNEKLFF. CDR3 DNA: TGTGCCAGCAGTACGGTCTTCCTCACTAATGAAAAACTGTTTTTT.

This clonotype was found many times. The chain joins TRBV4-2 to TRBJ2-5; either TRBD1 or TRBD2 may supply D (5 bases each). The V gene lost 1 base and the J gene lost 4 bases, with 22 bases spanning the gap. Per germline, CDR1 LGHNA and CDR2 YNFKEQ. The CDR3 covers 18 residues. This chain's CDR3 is CASSQGPGANISGETQYF. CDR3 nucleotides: TGTGCCAGCAGCCAAGGTCCCGGGGCGAACATCTCGGGAGAGACCCAGTACTTC.